This TCR beta chain was observed in a study of blood T cell repertoires in COVID-19. Per the original data handling: Reference gene primer amplification yielded estimated nucleated cell counts. Some clones are missing from TCRdb's copy, which holds only in-frame ones; the method was immunoSEQ multiplex PCR. That table furnishes V, J and clone size, whereas the DNA furnished D and trimming. The sample consists of approximately 150,000 clones, just over 90% of them appearing once. Followed over time, Seattle patients had been enrolled while infection was active. After removal of 1 base from V and 3 bases from J, the junction contained 5 bases not matched to a gene. The CDR3 runs to 15 residues. The germline V gene has CDR1 SNHLY and CDR2 FYNNEI.

Sequencing input: peripheral blood. The chain has TRBV2 and TRBJ2-5, with 7 bases that match TRBD2. This receptor was obtained from a young man with COVID-19, enrolled during active disease. The CDR3 DNA sequence: TGTGCCAGCAGTGAAGTCGGGAGGCCGGAAGAGACCCAGTACTTC. Amino acids: CASSEVGRPEETQYF.